The rows below give T cell receptor beta chains drawn from one sample of a study of T-cell memory formation after mild COVID-19. TCRdb re-analysed the 5' RACE reads in MiXCR, keeping a single row per CDR3 protein. The data show 130,000 to 150,000 distinct CDR3 sequences, roughly 19% seen once. Sequencing used PBMCs or a T cell subset sorted from them (not recorded which). These receptors all stem from an adult woman who had mild COVID-19 (a few samples of this study predate the infection). Cell type and time point are not known. The CDR3 runs from the conserved cysteine through the conserved F or W. Each record gives: V gene, D gene, J gene, clone size, CDR3 DNA, CDR3 protein. D genes are given only for firm matches. Rows may omit the clone size; those that give it use once, few, many or a size class.

v_gene: TRBV7-2; d_gene: .; j_gene: TRBJ2-5; abundance: .; CDR3nt: TGTGCCAGCAGCTGGGGCCCGGGAGAGACCCAGTACTTC; CDR3aa: CASSWGPGETQYF
v_gene: TRBV25-1; d_gene: TRBD1; j_gene: TRBJ2-7; abundance: many; CDR3nt: TGTGCCAGCAGTGTCCTGTCAGACAGGGCATCCGAGCAGTACTTC; CDR3aa: CASSVLSDRASEQYF
v_gene: TRBV6-2/TRBV6-3; d_gene: .; j_gene: TRBJ2-7; abundance: few; CDR3nt: TGTGCCAGCAGTTACCCGGGATCCCGCTACGAGCAGTACTTC; CDR3aa: CASSYPGSRYEQYF
v_gene: TRBV4-1; d_gene: .; j_gene: TRBJ1-2; abundance: .; CDR3nt: TGCGCCAGCAGCCCTTACACAGGAACTGGCTACACCTTC; CDR3aa: CASSPYTGTGYTF
v_gene: TRBV7-2; d_gene: TRBD1; j_gene: TRBJ2-7; abundance: .; CDR3nt: TGTGCCAGCAGCCAAGGACAGGGGAGGGAGCAGTACTTC; CDR3aa: CASSQGQGREQYF
v_gene: TRBV5-1; d_gene: .; j_gene: TRBJ1-3; abundance: few; CDR3nt: TGCGCCAGCAGCTCAGGCTACTCTGGAAACACCATATATTTT; CDR3aa: CASSSGYSGNTIYF
v_gene: TRBV20-1; d_gene: TRBD2; j_gene: TRBJ2-1; abundance: .; CDR3nt: TGCAGTGCTATCCGGGAGGGAACCCCCAATGAGCAGTTCTTC; CDR3aa: CSAIREGTPNEQFF
v_gene: TRBV11-2; d_gene: .; j_gene: TRBJ2-1; abundance: few; CDR3nt: TGTGCCAGCAGCTTAACTTACAATGAGCAGTTCTTC; CDR3aa: CASSLTYNEQFF
v_gene: TRBV12-3/TRBV12-4; d_gene: .; j_gene: TRBJ2-3; abundance: few; CDR3nt: TGTGCCAGCAGTTTAGGTCTAGTACAGGCTACGCAGTATTTT; CDR3aa: CASSLGLVQATQYF
v_gene: TRBV27; d_gene: .; j_gene: TRBJ1-5; abundance: few; CDR3nt: TGTGCCAGCAGCGAGCTAGGTCAGCCCCAGCATTTT; CDR3aa: CASSELGQPQHF
v_gene: TRBV12-3/TRBV12-4; d_gene: .; j_gene: TRBJ2-4; abundance: few; CDR3nt: TGTGCCAGCAGTTTTAGTAGGGGTCTAGCAAACATTCAGTACTTC; CDR3aa: CASSFSRGLANIQYF
v_gene: TRBV6-5; d_gene: TRBD1; j_gene: TRBJ1-1; abundance: .; CDR3nt: TGTGCCAGCAGTTACTACTCCGGGACAGCGAACACTGAAGCTTTCTTT; CDR3aa: CASSYYSGTANTEAFF
v_gene: TRBV6-5; d_gene: TRBD2; j_gene: TRBJ2-3; abundance: few; CDR3nt: TGTGCCAGCAGTTCGGGACTAGCTTCAGATACGCAGTATTTT; CDR3aa: CASSSGLASDTQYF
v_gene: TRBV7-3; d_gene: TRBD1; j_gene: TRBJ1-3; abundance: few; CDR3nt: TGTGCCAGCAGCCTGACAGGGACGAGCTCTGGAAACACCATATATTTT; CDR3aa: CASSLTGTSSGNTIYF
v_gene: TRBV18; d_gene: TRBD2; j_gene: TRBJ2-1; abundance: few; CDR3nt: TGTGCCAGCTCACCAGCGGGGGTACGGGATGAGCAGTTCTTC; CDR3aa: CASSPAGVRDEQFF
v_gene: TRBV5-1; d_gene: .; j_gene: TRBJ2-7; abundance: .; CDR3nt: TGCGCCAGCAGCTTGGTGGAATTGGGCGAGCAGTACTTC; CDR3aa: CASSLVELGEQYF
v_gene: TRBV18; d_gene: .; j_gene: TRBJ2-7; abundance: .; CDR3nt: TGTGCCAGCTCACCCCAGGGGAGCTCCTACGAGCAGTACTTC; CDR3aa: CASSPQGSSYEQYF
v_gene: TRBV20-1; d_gene: TRBD2; j_gene: TRBJ2-1; abundance: few; CDR3nt: TGCAGTGCTAGACGAACTAGCGGGAGGGTCGGATCCTACAATGAGCAGTTCTTC; CDR3aa: CSARRTSGRVGSYNEQFF
v_gene: TRBV7-9; d_gene: .; j_gene: TRBJ2-5; abundance: .; CDR3nt: TGTGCCAGCAGCTATCACAGGATTGGGTTCGAGACCCAGTACTTC; CDR3aa: CASSYHRIGFETQYF
v_gene: TRBV18; d_gene: .; j_gene: TRBJ2-7; abundance: .; CDR3nt: TGTGCCAGCTCACCAGACGACCGGAACTTGGAGCAGTACTTC; CDR3aa: CASSPDDRNLEQYF
v_gene: TRBV5-1; d_gene: TRBD1; j_gene: TRBJ1-6; abundance: .; CDR3nt: TGCGCCAGCAGCTTGGCCAGGGGGCTGGGTTCACCCCTCCACTTT; CDR3aa: CASSLARGLGSPLHF
v_gene: TRBV7-9; d_gene: TRBD1; j_gene: TRBJ2-7; abundance: few; CDR3nt: TGTGCCAGCAGCTTCGGACAGGAGACCTACGAGCAGTACTTC; CDR3aa: CASSFGQETYEQYF
v_gene: TRBV10-3; d_gene: .; j_gene: TRBJ2-7; abundance: few; CDR3nt: TGTGCCATCAGTGAGGGGGGGCCCTCCTACGAGCAGTACTTC; CDR3aa: CAISEGGPSYEQYF
v_gene: TRBV11-3; d_gene: TRBD2; j_gene: TRBJ2-7; abundance: few; CDR3nt: TGTGCCAGCAGCTACCGACTAGCGGGGCTCTACGAGCAGTACTTC; CDR3aa: CASSYRLAGLYEQYF
v_gene: TRBV29-1; d_gene: .; j_gene: TRBJ2-3; abundance: once; CDR3nt: TGCAGCGCTTGCCCCTCAGGGTCCACAGATACGCAGTATTTT; CDR3aa: CSACPSGSTDTQYF
v_gene: TRBV7-9; d_gene: .; j_gene: TRBJ1-1; abundance: .; CDR3nt: TGTGCCAGCCTCCCAGCACAGGGCTCGGGAGCTTTCTTT; CDR3aa: CASLPAQGSGAFF
v_gene: TRBV27; d_gene: TRBD1; j_gene: TRBJ1-2; abundance: .; CDR3nt: TGTGCCAGCAGTTTTCGACAGGGTAATGGCTACACCTTC; CDR3aa: CASSFRQGNGYTF
v_gene: TRBV7-9; d_gene: .; j_gene: TRBJ2-1; abundance: few; CDR3nt: TGTGCCAGCAGCTTAGGGCAGGGGCTACATAATGAGCAGTTCTTC; CDR3aa: CASSLGQGLHNEQFF
v_gene: TRBV5-1; d_gene: TRBD1; j_gene: TRBJ1-2; abundance: few; CDR3nt: TGCGCCAGCAGCCCACCGGGACAGGGCTATGGCTACACCTTC; CDR3aa: CASSPPGQGYGYTF
v_gene: TRBV20-1; d_gene: .; j_gene: TRBJ2-2; abundance: .; CDR3nt: TGCAGTGCCAGACATCGGCAGAACACCGGGGAGCTGTTTTTT; CDR3aa: CSARHRQNTGELFF
v_gene: TRBV20-1; d_gene: .; j_gene: TRBJ1-6; abundance: few; CDR3nt: TGCAGTGCTATAGGGATAAGGGATAATTCACCCCTCCACTTT; CDR3aa: CSAIGIRDNSPLHF
v_gene: TRBV9; d_gene: .; j_gene: TRBJ1-1; abundance: few; CDR3nt: TGTGCCAGCAGCAGGGAAGGGGACACTGAAGCTTTCTTT; CDR3aa: CASSREGDTEAFF
v_gene: TRBV24-1; d_gene: .; j_gene: TRBJ1-1; abundance: few; CDR3nt: TGTGCCACCTCTGATGAGGTTGGCGCTGAAGCTTTCTTT; CDR3aa: CATSDEVGAEAFF
v_gene: TRBV20-1; d_gene: .; j_gene: TRBJ2-5; abundance: .; CDR3nt: TGCAGTGCTAGTGCCGGGGCCGACTATGAGACCCAGTACTTC; CDR3aa: CSASAGADYETQYF
v_gene: TRBV2; d_gene: TRBD1; j_gene: TRBJ2-2; abundance: .; CDR3nt: TGTGCCAGCAGTGAGACAGGGACAGGGCGGTCCGGGGAGCTGTTTTTT; CDR3aa: CASSETGTGRSGELFF
v_gene: TRBV24-1; d_gene: .; j_gene: TRBJ2-3; abundance: few; CDR3nt: TGTGCCACCAGTGACCTATTCACAGATACGCAGTATTTT; CDR3aa: CATSDLFTDTQYF
v_gene: TRBV6-5; d_gene: .; j_gene: TRBJ1-1; abundance: few; CDR3nt: TGTGCCAGCAGTTGGAGGCGGAACACTGAAGCTTTCTTT; CDR3aa: CASSWRRNTEAFF
v_gene: TRBV3-1; d_gene: .; j_gene: TRBJ2-7; abundance: many; CDR3nt: TGTGCCAGCAGCAAGGGCTACGAGCAGTACTTC; CDR3aa: CASSKGYEQYF
v_gene: TRBV20-1; d_gene: TRBD1; j_gene: TRBJ1-1; abundance: .; CDR3nt: TGCAGTGCTAGACCCGGGACAGGGGGCACTGAAGCTTTCTTT; CDR3aa: CSARPGTGGTEAFF
v_gene: TRBV11-2; d_gene: TRBD1; j_gene: TRBJ1-3; abundance: few; CDR3nt: TGTGCCAGCAGCTTTCCCCTCAAGACAGGGAATCGAAACACCATATATTTT; CDR3aa: CASSFPLKTGNRNTIYF
v_gene: TRBV7-9; d_gene: TRBD2; j_gene: TRBJ2-3; abundance: .; CDR3nt: TGTGCCAGCAGCTTCGGGACTAGCGGGAGAGGCACAGATACGCAGTATTTT; CDR3aa: CASSFGTSGRGTDTQYF
v_gene: TRBV19; d_gene: .; j_gene: TRBJ1-5; abundance: once; CDR3nt: TGTGCCAGTAGTATCGGACGAGGGGTCGGGGGTCAGCCCCAGCATTTT; CDR3aa: CASSIGRGVGGQPQHF
v_gene: TRBV20-1; d_gene: .; j_gene: TRBJ1-5; abundance: few; CDR3nt: TGCAGTGCTAGACAGGGGCCCCCTAATCAGCCCCAGCATTTT; CDR3aa: CSARQGPPNQPQHF
v_gene: TRBV5-1; d_gene: .; j_gene: TRBJ2-4; abundance: .; CDR3nt: TGCGCCAGCAAATCCGGGACACGGGACATTCAGTACTTC; CDR3aa: CASKSGTRDIQYF
v_gene: TRBV5-1; d_gene: TRBD2; j_gene: TRBJ2-5; abundance: .; CDR3nt: TGCGCCAGCAGCCCGACTAGCGGGAGGGAAGAGACCCAGTACTTC; CDR3aa: CASSPTSGREETQYF
v_gene: TRBV19; d_gene: .; j_gene: TRBJ1-1; abundance: once; CDR3nt: TGTGCCAGTAGTATCCAGGGAGGGAGTGAAGCTTTCTTT; CDR3aa: CASSIQGGSEAFF
v_gene: TRBV18; d_gene: .; j_gene: TRBJ1-3; abundance: .; CDR3nt: TGTGCCAGCTCACCATTTGGGGTCTCTGGAAACACCATATATTTT; CDR3aa: CASSPFGVSGNTIYF
v_gene: TRBV7-8; d_gene: .; j_gene: TRBJ2-7; abundance: few; CDR3nt: TGTGCCAGCAGCTCGCGGACAGCCTACGAGCAGTACTTC; CDR3aa: CASSSRTAYEQYF
v_gene: TRBV2; d_gene: TRBD1; j_gene: TRBJ2-1; abundance: .; CDR3nt: TGTGCCAGCAGTGACCTAGACAGGGGGCTCCACAATGAGCAGTTCTTC; CDR3aa: CASSDLDRGLHNEQFF
v_gene: TRBV24-1; d_gene: .; j_gene: TRBJ2-3; abundance: .; CDR3nt: TGTGCCACCAGTGACCCCCCCAGCACAGATACGCAGTATTTT; CDR3aa: CATSDPPSTDTQYF
v_gene: TRBV7-2; d_gene: TRBD2; j_gene: TRBJ2-3; abundance: .; CDR3nt: TGTGCCAGCAGCTTGCGGACTAGCGGGGGGGCAGATACGCAGTATTTT; CDR3aa: CASSLRTSGGADTQYF
v_gene: TRBV12-3/TRBV12-4; d_gene: .; j_gene: TRBJ2-7; abundance: few; CDR3nt: TGTGCCAGCAAACTCCAGGGTGGCTACGAGCAGTACTTC; CDR3aa: CASKLQGGYEQYF
v_gene: TRBV24-1; d_gene: .; j_gene: TRBJ1-2; abundance: .; CDR3nt: TGTGCCACCAGTGGCGATGGCCGTGGCTACACCTTC; CDR3aa: CATSGDGRGYTF
v_gene: TRBV12-3/TRBV12-4; d_gene: TRBD2; j_gene: TRBJ2-3; abundance: few; CDR3nt: TGTGCCAGCAGTTTCCGGGGGGGCCTGTATACGCAGTATTTT; CDR3aa: CASSFRGGLYTQYF